This TCR beta chain was found in a study of PD-1 blockade in classical Hodgkin lymphoma. Study information: Nivolumab was given intravenously to patients at 3 mg/kg every 2 weeks. General observations from the study: Baseline TCR diversity was reportedly lower in newly diagnosed patients than in healthy donors. It was reported as lower still in relapsed/refractory patients. Similar baseline diversity was found in complete responders and newly diagnosed patients.

TCRdb's copy holds only in-frame clones and misses some; the assay was immunoSEQ multiplex PCR. The data contain 15,000 to 20,000 clones, around 82% of them singletons. Time point noted: cycle 4 day 1 (C4D1), after 5 to 7 weeks of nivolumab. Brentuximab vedotin exposure varied, and every patient relapsed after autologous stem cell transplantation. Best responses were complete response, partial response or progressive disease. As regards this clone: Its antigen is still unknown.

Sequences were derived from peripheral blood mononuclear cells (PBMCs), sampled before the fourth cycle of nivolumab. This clonotype was sampled from a human donor with classical Hodgkin lymphoma.

CDR3 sequence reads: CASSFFSARGMPPTYEQYF. The CDR3 DNA reads as TGTGCCAGCAGTTTCTTCTCGGCCCGAGGAATGCCACCTACCTACGAGCAGTACTTC. This chain connects TRBV27 to TRBJ2-7; D is unclear. Germline CDR1 and CDR2: MNHEY and SMNVEV (reference sequence). This CDR3 comprises 19 residues. The V end lost 3 bases, the J end lost 2 bases, and 26 bases lay between the germline ends.